This TCR beta chain was sequenced during a study of T cell clonality in common variable immunodeficiency (dated by TCRdb to 2015 to 2017). Paper-wide results and their limitations: Reportedly, TCRbeta sequences from CVID had fewer deletions and N-nucleotide insertions, and highly modified clones with 13 or more V deletions were absent from CVID. Fewer TCRbeta clones were shared among CVID subjects than among healthy controls (p < 0.0001). According to the authors, figuring out what caused the increased clonality in CVID would require sequencing the repertoires of T cell subpopulations. Although equal DNA input was used, an average of approximately 82,000 unique sequences per sample was obtained for controls, compared with some 30,000 for CVID samples. Patient heterogeneity within the CVID cohort put limits on correlating repertoire features with clinical complications. TCRbeta clonality was higher in CVID subjects than in healthy controls (t-test p = 0.018), and the increase was most characteristic of about a third of subjects.

The CDR3 goes from the cysteine to the phenylalanine over 16 residues. Only the CDR3 bases that were read are kept: 39 of them, in frame from base 1. CDR1 and CDR2 are drawn from the germline V gene: MNHNS, SASEGT. The junction carries 14 bases between V and J, which are trimmed by 3 bases and 1 base respectively. This clone was observed at least ten times. This clone's antigen is unknown. Sequencing ends 3 residues short of the CDR3 end; the germline J gene provides the rest. Both CVID patients and healthy controls were predominantly of Caucasian heritage. Heparinized peripheral whole blood samples of about 4.5 to 8 ml were collected from each donor. Genomic DNA from adults with common variable immune deficiency (CVID) and from healthy adult controls was the source for sequencing TCRbeta CDR3 repertoires. The control group comprised 22 healthy adult volunteers, about 12 female and approximately ten male, aged roughly 20 to 75 years with a mean age of approximately 35. Diluted blood was density-centrifuged over Hypaque 1077 or Ficoll-Paque to isolate peripheral blood mononuclear cells. Unsorted mononuclear cells served as the source of genomic DNA, which was extracted either by Qiagen column purification or by a centrifugation-based method.

For sequencing input, CVID and control samples contributed equivalent amounts of genomic DNA. For every sample, a 60 bp segment covering the rearranged TCRbeta CDR3 region was amplified and then sequenced. The immunoSEQ assay, a bias-corrected multiplex PCR combined with high-throughput sequencing, was used for TCRbeta amplification. The paper's processing steps were these. Every unique nucleotide sequence counted as a clone and was annotated with V, D and J genes, copy number and frequency. Sequences were labeled productive if in frame, and non-productive if out of frame or containing stop codons. As previously described, Shannon's entropy was used to calculate clonality. The predicted amino acid sequences of productive clones were used to derive mean CDR3 Kyte-Doolittle hydropathy. Using the R hclust function, scaled V gene usage was clustered hierarchically with Manhattan distance and complete linkage. Sharing of clones by CDR3 amino acid sequence was evaluated through resampling of 12 repertoires per group over 100 rounds. The repertoires were screened for about 70 published EBV-specific TCRbeta sequences and approximately 230 published CMV-specific TCRbeta sequences. Two CVID samples that yielded fewer than 10,000 sequences were excluded from the analysis, so approximately 40 CVID repertoires were retained. Held by TCRdb, this immuneACCESS table contains in-frame sequences only and omits some clones. Under half of the omission traces to an unresolved V gene where checked; the cause of the rest is unknown. From that table come the V and J calls and clone size; the DNA was used to work out D and trimming. This sample is represented by 25,000 to 35,000 clones, with no singletons among them. The ten largest clones represent 4.5% of the sample.

This chain is built from TRBV6-1 and TRBJ2-3; a tentative D match to TRBD1 spans 7 bases. The sequencing input was peripheral blood mononuclear cells. This receptor was identified in a person between 18 and 70 years old in good health. Partial CDR3 DNA: TGTGCCAGCAGTGATTGGAGGGGGCGAGGCACAGATACG. It specifies CASSDWRGRGTDT. The full CDR3 reads CASSDWRGRGTDTQYF.